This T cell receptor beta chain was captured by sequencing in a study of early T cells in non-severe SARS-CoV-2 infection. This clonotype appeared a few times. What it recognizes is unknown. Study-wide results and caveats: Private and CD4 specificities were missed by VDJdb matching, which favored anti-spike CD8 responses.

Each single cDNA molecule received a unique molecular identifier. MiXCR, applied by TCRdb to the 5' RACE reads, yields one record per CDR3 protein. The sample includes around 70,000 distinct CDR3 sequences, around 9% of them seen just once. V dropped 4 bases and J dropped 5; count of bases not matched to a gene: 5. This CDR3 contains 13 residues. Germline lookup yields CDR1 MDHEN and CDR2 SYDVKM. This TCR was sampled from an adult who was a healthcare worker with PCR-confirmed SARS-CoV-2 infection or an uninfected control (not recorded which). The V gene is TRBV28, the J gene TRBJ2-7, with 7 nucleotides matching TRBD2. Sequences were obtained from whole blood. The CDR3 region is CASSSPGGHEQYF. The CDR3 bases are TGTGCCAGCAGTTCACCGGGGGGTCACGAGCAGTACTTC.